One and the same sample provided the 32 T cell receptor beta chains below, sequenced in a study of shared clonotypes between healthy human individuals. Assay used: immunoSEQ multiplex PCR; TCRdb lists only in-frame clones, some missing. Of a few hundred thousand clones listed, roughly 72% were seen once; the top ten hold around 12%. The sequencing sample was made of PBMCs. The receptors derive from a middle-aged woman in good health. Some clones in this sample may be carry-over from other donors' samples.

The V gene is TRBV28, the J gene TRBJ2-2; D call uncertain. The CDR3 has 14 residues. CDR1 MDHEN and CDR2 SYDVKM come from the germline V gene. Between the trimmed V and J ends, which lost 9 bases and 6 bases, there was a span of 17 bases. The CDR3 sequence: CASSIGLLAGELFF. CDR3 coding DNA: TGTGCCAGTAGCATTGGGTTGTTGGCCGGGGAGCTGTTTTTT.

The CDR3 reads CASSPLTGGLDYGYTF. CDR3 bases: TGTGCCAGCTCACCGCTTACAGGGGGCCTGGACTATGGCTACACCTTC. V gene TRBV18 combines with J gene TRBJ1-2; 9 bases match TRBD1. V lost 3 bases to trimming and J lost 3 bases; unmatched junction nucleotides: 8. The CDR3 extends over 16 amino acids. Germline V gene sequence: CDR1 KGHSH, CDR2 LQKENI.

The J gene is TRBJ2-1, the V gene TRBV28; perhaps TRBD1 as D (5 bases). Germline values: CDR1 MDHEN, CDR2 SYDVKM. This CDR3 spans 14 amino acids. V was clipped by 2 bases and J by 5 bases, with 10 bases between them. CDR3 residues: CASSLIGRDNEQFF. The DNA of the CDR3 is TGTGCCAGCAGTTTAATCGGCAGGGACAATGAGCAGTTCTTC.

The chain recombines TRBV7-2 with TRBJ2-1; TRBD2 matches 9 bases. Germline assignment: CDR1 SGHTA and CDR2 FQGNSA. J lost 9 bases, V lost 5 bases, and 11 bases had no gene match. The CDR3 covers 15 residues. The CDR3 bases are TGTGCCAGCAGCCCCGGGGGTAGCGGGGGAGGTGAGCAGTTCTTC. Amino acid sequence: CASSPGGSGGGEQFF.

The chain links TRBV5-1 to TRBJ2-7; the match to TRBD2 covers 11 bases. CDR1 and CDR2 from the germline V gene are SGHRS and YFSETQ. CDR3 length: 16 residues. Germline trimming cut 0 bases from V and 3 bases from J; bases unmatched to any gene: 5. CDR3 in amino acids: CASSLAATSGSYEQYF. DNA for the CDR3: TGCGCCAGCAGCTTGGCGGCTACTAGCGGGAGCTACGAGCAGTACTTC. The complete variable domain, with remaining parts taken from reference TRBV5-1 and TRBJ2-7, reads KAGVTQTPRYLIKTRGQQVTLSCSPISGHRSVSWYQQTPGQGLQFLFEYFSETQRNKGNFPGRFSGRQFSNSRSEMNVSTLELGDSALYLCASSLAATSGSYEQYFGPGTRLTVT.

CDR3 coding DNA: TGTGCCAGCCGGCGGCTAGCGAGCACCGGGGAGCTGTTTTTT. Translating it yields CASRRLASTGELFF. This chain joins TRBV2 and TRBJ2-2; D is perhaps TRBD2 (6 bases). CDR1 is SNHLY, CDR2 FYNNEI, per germline. This CDR3 is 14 amino acids long. The germline V and J ends were trimmed by 8 bases and 4 bases, with 14 bases remaining between them. Drawing the rest from reference TRBV2 and TRBJ2-2, the complete variable domain is EPEVTQTPSHQVTQMGQEVILRCVPISNHLYFYWYRQILGQKVEFLVSFYNNEISEKSEIFDDQFSVERPDGSNFTLKIRSTKLEDSAMYFCASRRLASTGELFFGEGSRLTVL.

The chain uses TRBV20-1 and TRBJ2-7; D is undetermined. This CDR3 region has 11 residues. From germline, CDR1 is DFQATT and CDR2 SNEGSKA (reference sequence). Trimming removed 6 bases from V and 6 bases from J, with 12 bases in between. The DNA of the CDR3 is TGCAGTGCCGCCCCACCCTCCGAGCAGTACTTC. Translating it yields CSAAPPSEQYF.

This clone occurred once. The chain uses TRBV7-2 and TRBJ2-7, with 7 nucleotides matching TRBD2. The CDR3 contains 13 residues. Germline lookup yields CDR1 SGHTA and CDR2 FQGNSA. Trimming cost V 5 bases and J 1 base; bases outside gene matches: 2. This CDR3 is CASSRGSSYEQYF. DNA for the CDR3: TGTGCCAGCAGCCGCGGGAGTTCCTACGAGCAGTACTTC.

This clone was picked up a small number of times. The chain joins TRBV20-1 to TRBJ1-5; no definite D call. The V and J ends lost 6 bases and 5 bases respectively, with 8 bases between them. This CDR3 has 11 residues. CDR1 is DFQATT and CDR2 is SNEGSKA in the germline V gene (reference sequence). This CDR3 is CSAATDQPQHF. For the CDR3, the DNA is TGCAGTGCCGCAACGGATCAGCCCCAGCATTTT.

The CDR3 loop reads CASSIVSSGANVLTF. The CDR3 DNA is TGCGCCAGCTCGATTGTAAGCTCTGGGGCCAACGTCCTGACTTTC. The rearrangement uses TRBV5-1 and TRBJ2-6, with D hard to call. CDR1 is SGHRS, CDR2 YFSETQ, per germline. V dropped 7 bases and J dropped 0 bases, with 11 bases sitting between them. The CDR3 has 15 amino acids.

This clone was counted once. This rearrangement joins TRBV5-4 to TRBJ1-4; 10 bases fit TRBD1. Germline V gene lookup returns CDR1 SGHNT and CDR2 YYREEE (reference sequence). V lost 0 bases to trimming and J lost 1 base; unmatched junction nucleotides: 9. The CDR3 runs to 19 residues. Here the CDR3 DNA reads TGTGCCAGCAGCTTGGTGCGCGGGACAGGGGCAGAAACTAATGAAAAACTGTTTTTT. This sequence encodes CASSLVRGTGAETNEKLFF.

The V call is TRBV6-1, the J call TRBJ1-1; the D gene is possibly TRBD1 (6 bases). V lost 3 bases, J lost 2 bases, and 13 bases lay in between. Per germline, CDR1 MNHNS and CDR2 SASEGT. The CDR3 runs 15 residues. CDR3 sequence reads: CASSDPGTLNTEAFF. The CDR3 DNA follows: TGTGCCAGCAGTGATCCCGGGACACTCAACACTGAAGCTTTCTTT.

CDR3 region: CASSRGQKGYNEQFF. The DNA for the CDR3 is TGTGCCAGCTCACGCGGACAGAAGGGCTACAATGAGCAGTTCTTC. This chain joins TRBV18 and TRBJ2-1; TRBD1 is a possible D gene (6 bases). CDR1 and CDR2 from the germline V gene are KGHSH and LQKENI. CDR3 length equals 15 residues. The V gene lost 4 bases and the J gene lost 3 bases, with 13 bases spanning the gap.

The chain joins TRBV4-1 to TRBJ1-4; a weak D match, TRBD1 (5 bases). The CDR3 runs to 14 residues. The V end lost 1 base, the J end lost 7 bases, and 10 bases lay between the germline ends. Germline V gene data show CDR1 as MGHRA and CDR2 as YSYEKL. CDR3: CASSQVGDGEKLFF. CDR3 bases: TGCGCCAGCAGCCAAGTGGGGGATGGTGAAAAACTGTTTTTT.

V is TRBV10-2 and J is TRBJ2-7, with a tentative D call TRBD2 (5 bases). The CDR3 extends over 11 amino acids. Germline V gene lookup returns CDR1 WSHSY and CDR2 SAAADI. V dropped 4 bases and J dropped 6 bases, with 7 bases sitting between them. The CDR3 protein is CASSGGAEQYF. In DNA, the CDR3 is TGCGCCAGCAGTGGGGGAGCCGAGCAGTACTTC.

The chain carries TRBV11-2 and TRBJ1-2; D gene ambiguous. With 5 bases removed from V and 0 bases from J, the gap between germline ends came to 13 bases. Germline lookup yields CDR1 SGHAT and CDR2 FQNNGV. CDR3 size: 15 residues. CDR3 in amino acids: CASSPSLAANYGYTF. As DNA, the CDR3 is TGTGCCAGCAGCCCCTCGTTAGCCGCTAACTATGGCTACACCTTC.

The J gene is TRBJ2-2, the V gene TRBV29-1, with D perhaps matching TRBD1 or TRBD2 (5 bases each). The ends were cut back, 7 bases at V and 7 bases at J, with 16 bases in the middle. The germline V gene has CDR1 SQVTM and CDR2 ANQGSEA. This CDR3 spans 13 amino acids. CDR3 sequence: CSAGEGFDGELFF. The CDR3 nucleotides read TGCAGCGCCGGTGAGGGGTTCGACGGGGAGCTGTTTTTT.

This chain joins TRBV4-2 and TRBJ2-3; D remains ambiguous. Looked up from germline, CDR1 is LGHNA and CDR2 is YNFKEQ. There are 15 residues in the CDR3. V gave up 4 bases and J gave up 0 bases, with 11 bases separating them. The DNA for the CDR3 is TGTGCCAGCAGCCCAACGCACAGTAGCACAGATACGCAGTATTTT. Translation: CASSPTHSSTDTQYF.

V and J are TRBV7-2 and TRBJ1-1, with unresolved D. Germline-derived CDR1 and CDR2 are SGHTA and FQGNSA. CDR3 size: 13 residues. V dropped 6 bases and J dropped 0 bases, with 8 bases sitting between them. The CDR3 nucleotides read TGTGCCAGCAGTTTTACAGTGAACACTGAAGCTTTCTTT. Translated, it gives CASSFTVNTEAFF.

J is TRBJ1-2 and V is TRBV28; 8 bases fit TRBD1. The CDR3 has 15 amino acids. J gave up 6 bases and V 0 bases, and 6 bases lay outside the gene matches. Germline lookup yields CDR1 MDHEN and CDR2 SYDVKM. The CDR3 nucleotides read TGTGCCAGCAGTTTATGGAGGACAGGGTTCGATGGCTACACCTTC. Its translation is CASSLWRTGFDGYTF.

The V gene is TRBV28, the J gene TRBJ1-1; 7 bases agree with TRBD1. The CDR3 loop spans 13 amino acids. The ends lost 5 bases at V and 7 bases at J; junction bases unmatched: 7. Germline CDR1 reads MDHEN; CDR2 reads SYDVKM. The CDR3, as DNA: TGTGCCAGCAGTAAAACAGGGGTGGGTGAAGCTTTCTTT. This gives the protein CASSKTGVGEAFF.

V usage is TRBV19 and J usage is TRBJ2-7, with TRBD1 matching over 9 bases. This CDR3 spans 14 amino acids. The germline V gene has CDR1 LNHDA and CDR2 SQIVND (reference sequence). The J segment lost 3 bases and the V segment lost 5 bases, leaving 5 bases of the junction unmatched. CDR3: CASSLGTGSYEQYF. For the CDR3, the DNA is TGTGCCAGTAGTCTTGGGACAGGGAGCTACGAGCAGTACTTC.

The table lists this clone with a few counts. The chain couples TRBV11-2 to TRBJ2-5; tentatively, D is TRBD2 (5 bases). The length of the CDR3 is 14 residues. Germline V gene lookup returns CDR1 SGHAT and CDR2 FQNNGV. The germline V and J ends were trimmed by 5 bases and 0 bases, with 10 bases remaining between them. DNA for the CDR3: TGTGCCAGCAGCCGTCTAGCTAACCAAGAGACCCAGTACTTC. It specifies CASSRLANQETQYF.

This chain links TRBV29-1 with TRBJ2-5; TRBD2 matches 9 bases. The J call may be faulty, since TRBJ2-7 better matches the DNA end. This CDR3 is built from 14 residues. Per germline, CDR1 SQVTM and CDR2 ANQGSEA. In nucleotides, the CDR3 is TGCAGCGTCCGAGGGGCGGGGGGGGCCTACGAGCAGTACTTC. Its protein product is CSVRGAGGAYEQYF.

CDR3 sequence: CASSLTGGSYEQYF. The CDR3 region has the DNA TGTGCCAGCAGCTTAACAGGGGGCTCCTACGAGCAGTACTTC. The gene calls are TRBV7-9 and TRBJ2-7; 8 bases are a match to TRBD1. V was clipped by 2 bases and J by 0 bases; unmatched bases: 0. Germline V gene sequence: CDR1 SEHNR, CDR2 FQNEAQ (reference sequence). The CDR3 runs 14 residues.

The chain links TRBV11-3 to TRBJ2-3; possibly TRBD1 for D (6 bases). The CDR3 covers 17 residues. Trimming left V 5 bases short and J 1 base short, with 19 bases between. Germline V gene data show CDR1 as SGHNT and CDR2 as YENEEA. The CDR3 DNA follows: TGTGCCAGCAGCCCCCGGGCCCGGACAGATGGCACAGATACGCAGTATTTT. Protein: CASSPRARTDGTDTQYF. The entire variable domain, with the rest obtained from reference TRBV11-3 and TRBJ2-3, is as follows: EAGVVQSPRYKIIEKKQPVAFWCNPISGHNTLYWYLQNLGQGPELLIRYENEEAVDDSQLPKDRFSAERLKGVDSTLKIQPAELGDSAVYLCASSPRARTDGTDTQYFGPGTRLTVL.

The chain has TRBV5-1 and TRBJ1-1; 7 nucleotides line up with TRBD1. This CDR3 contains 17 residues. The germline gives CDR1 SGHRS, CDR2 YFSETQ. V was clipped by 0 bases and J by 3 bases; unmatched bases: 11. The CDR3 sequence: CASSLEINRGPDTEAFF. In DNA, the CDR3 is TGCGCCAGCAGCTTGGAAATAAACAGGGGCCCTGACACTGAAGCTTTCTTT.

This clone was found a few times. For the CDR3, the DNA is TGTGCCAGCAGCTCAGGGCCACCCGGGAGCGGGACGGAGACCCAGTACTTC. Amino acid sequence: CASSSGPPGSGTETQYF. The J gene is TRBJ2-5, the V gene TRBV7-3; 7 bases map to TRBD2. This CDR3 is 17 amino acids long. Germline values: CDR1 SGHTA, CDR2 FQGTGA. V was clipped by 4 bases and J by 5 bases; unmatched bases: 16.

The rearrangement uses TRBV7-9 and TRBJ2-7; no firm D call. Germline CDR1 is SEHNR and CDR2 is FQNEAQ (reference sequence). Trimming took off 4 bases at V and 3 bases at J, with 4 bases between the two ends. The CDR3 extends over 11 amino acids. The CDR3 DNA is TGTGCCAGCAGCTCGGTCTACGAGCAGTACTTC. This translates into CASSSVYEQYF.

This chain connects TRBV6-5 to TRBJ2-2; D not certain. The V end was cut by 2 bases, the J end by 8 bases, with 6 bases between. CDR1 MNHEY and CDR2 SVGAGI come from the germline V gene. The length of the CDR3 is 12 residues. The CDR3 coding sequence is TGTGCCAGCAGTTACCGTTTGGGGGAGCTGTTTTTT. Residues: CASSYRLGELFF.

The sample holds a few counts of this clone. Other DNA sequences within the sample encode an identical CDR3. The chain carries TRBV7-3 and TRBJ1-1; the D is unclear. The ends were cut back, 6 bases at V and 2 bases at J, with 10 bases in the middle. This CDR3 region has 13 residues. Germline V gene sequence: CDR1 SGHTA, CDR2 FQGTGA. CDR3 coding DNA: TGTGCCAGCAGTCAAGGGCGTAACACTGAAGCTTTCTTT. Residues: CASSQGRNTEAFF.

The gene calls are TRBV5-1 and TRBJ2-2; TRBD1 is a possible D gene (6 bases). This CDR3 spans 16 amino acids. The ends were cut back, 3 bases at V and 0 bases at J, with 12 bases in the middle. The germline V gene has CDR1 SGHRS and CDR2 YFSETQ. Here the CDR3 reads CASSSGQFANTGELFF. CDR3 nucleotide sequence: TGCGCCAGCAGCTCTGGACAGTTCGCGAACACCGGGGAGCTGTTTTTT.